This T cell receptor (beta chain) was recovered during a study of blood T cells in healthy people across ages. CDR1 SQVTM and CDR2 ANQGSEA come from the germline V gene. The CDR3 spans 12 residues. Unmatched junction bases numbered 6, after V lost 6 bases and J lost 4 bases. Combining a sample-barcoded 5' primer with a J-beta primer mix, a second PCR ran for about 6 to 12 cycles. Template switching added a 12-random-nucleotide identifier to every cDNA molecule. TCRdb analysed the 5' RACE reads with MiXCR anew, one entry per CDR3 protein. The sample lists fewer than 900,000 distinct CDR3 sequences, approximately 49% seen once, with around a third in the top ten. The amount of total RNA extracted per sample was at least 6 micrograms.

This receptor was obtained from a woman in her sixties or seventies in good health. The chain recombines TRBV29-1 with TRBJ2-7; 7 nucleotides agree with TRBD2. The source material was blood. CDR3 loop: CSVGGTLYEQYF. CDR3 coding DNA: TGCAGCGTGGGGGGGACGCTGTACGAGCAGTACTTC.